This TCR beta chain was captured by sequencing in a study of T cells in tumors after PD-1 blockade. Study information: During anti-PD-1 treatment, some patients continued daily vismodegib 150 mg.

Profiled with immunoSEQ multiplex PCR; TCRdb holds only in-frame clones, not every one. The sample has approximately 47,000 clones; over 70% are singletons. Unmatched junction bases numbered 7, after V lost 4 bases and J lost 1 base. The germline gives CDR1 MDHEN, CDR2 SYDVKM. This CDR3 comprises 16 residues. The TCR sequence derives from a human donor with basal cell carcinoma. The source was PBMCs, collected before anti-PD-1 treatment. V is TRBV28 and J is TRBJ1-5, with 7 bases identical to TRBD1. CDR3 sequence reads: CASSSPGQTSNQPQHF. CDR3 nucleotides: TGTGCCAGCAGTTCGCCGGGACAGACAAGCAATCAGCCCCAGCATTTT.